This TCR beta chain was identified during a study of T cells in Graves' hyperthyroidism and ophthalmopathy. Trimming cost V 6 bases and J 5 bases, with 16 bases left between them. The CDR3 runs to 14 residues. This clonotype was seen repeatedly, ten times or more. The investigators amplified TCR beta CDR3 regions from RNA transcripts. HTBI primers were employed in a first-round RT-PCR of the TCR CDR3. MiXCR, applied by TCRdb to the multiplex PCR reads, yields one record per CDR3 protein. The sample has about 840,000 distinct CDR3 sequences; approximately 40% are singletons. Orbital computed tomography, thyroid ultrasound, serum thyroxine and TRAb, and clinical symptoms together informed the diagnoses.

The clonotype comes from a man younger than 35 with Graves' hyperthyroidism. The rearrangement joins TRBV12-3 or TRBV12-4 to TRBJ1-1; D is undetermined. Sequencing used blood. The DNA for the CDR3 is TGTGCCAGCAGCCTGCATCCGGGGAGGACTGAAGCTTTCTTT. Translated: CASSLHPGRTEAFF.